The rows below give T cell receptor beta chains drawn from one sample of a study of vaccination effects on CD4 cells after COVID-19. These receptors are not linked to any known antigen. The protocol was immunoSEQ multiplex PCR, while the TCRdb copy is restricted to in-frame clones and leaves out a portion. The sample has 32,000 or so clones; approximately 71% are singletons. Sample: CD4+ T cells from PBMCs cultured without peptide, taken before COVID-19 vaccination. These receptors came from a human donor who received a COVID-19 vaccine. CDR3s include the opening cysteine and the closing phenylalanine or tryptophan. The order of the fields is D gene, V gene, clone size, J gene, CDR3 DNA, CDR3 protein. A D gene is named only where the DNA matches it firmly. A clone size is listed for some rows: how often the clone was seen (once, few, many), or a class if it is expanded.

>-|TRBV27|once|TRBJ2-1
TGCGCCAGCAGCTCGGTAGTAACGATCCACGGCGATGAGCAGTTCTTC
CASSSVVTIHGDEQFF
>-|TRBV7-8|-|TRBJ2-5
TGTGCCAGCAGCTTAGCGGGGGGCCGTCAAGAGACCCAGTACTTC
CASSLAGGRQETQYF
>TRBD2|TRBV7-9|few|TRBJ2-5
TGTGCCAGCAGCTGGGGGACTAGCGGGAAAGAGACCCAGTACTTC
CASSWGTSGKETQYF
>-|TRBV5-1|once|TRBJ2-3
TGCGCCAGCAGCCCCCTGGGCACGGAGCTAGATACGCAGTATTTT
CASSPLGTELDTQYF
>-|TRBV5-5|-|TRBJ2-3
TGTGCCAGCACATCTACAGATACGCAGTATTTT
CASTSTDTQYF
>-|TRBV6-5|-|TRBJ2-2
TGTGCCAGCAAGACCCGGACAGACACCGGGGAGCTGTTTTTT
CASKTRTDTGELFF
>-|TRBV12-3/TRBV12-4|-|TRBJ1-6
TGTGCCAGCAGTCCTCCTTTTTCACCCCTCCACTTT
CASSPPFSPLHF
>TRBD1|TRBV11-2|-|TRBJ1-1
TGTGCCAGCGGATACCGACAGGGTTACACTGAAGCTTTCTTT
CASGYRQGYTEAFF
>TRBD1|TRBV18|-|TRBJ2-3
TGTGCCAGCTCACCGAGGGAAGGAAGGGGGCAAGATACGCAGTATTTT
CASSPREGRGQDTQYF
>-|TRBV30|-|TRBJ1-5
TGTGCCTGGAGTCGCGATGGTCAGCCCCAGCATTTT
CAWSRDGQPQHF
>TRBD1|TRBV29-1|-|TRBJ2-3
TGCAGCGTACTCAGGGGGTCTCCGGGGGATACGCAGTATTTT
CSVLRGSPGDTQYF
>-|TRBV14|few|TRBJ2-7
TGTGCCAGCAGCCGAGCCGGAAAGGAGTCCTACGAGCAGTACTTC
CASSRAGKESYEQYF
>TRBD2|TRBV20-1|few|TRBJ2-2
TGCAGTGCTAGTTGGGGAGGCGGGAGGGCCCCTGGAGGGGAGCTGTTTTTT
CSASWGGGRAPGGELFF
>TRBD2|TRBV4-2|once|TRBJ2-7
TGTGCCAGCAGCCTAGCGGGGGGAGGGCAGTACTTC
CASSLAGGGQYF
>TRBD2|TRBV10-2|few|TRBJ2-2
TGCGCCAGCACCGGGCGACTAGCGGGAGTGGTAGACGGGGAGCTGTTTTTT
CASTGRLAGVVDGELFF
>-|TRBV5-4|few|TRBJ1-1
TGTGCCAGCAGCTTGGAGGGGATCACTGAAGCTTTCTTT
CASSLEGITEAFF
>TRBD2|TRBV5-1|-|TRBJ2-3
TGCGCCAGCAGCTCCTCGGGACTAGCCACAGATACGCAGTATTTT
CASSSSGLATDTQYF